A selection of T cell receptor beta chains follows, all from one sample in a study of beta chain features in type 1 diabetes. Generated by immunoSEQ multiplex PCR, the TCRdb table keeps only in-frame clones and is missing some. The sample has more than 250,000 clones; roughly 21% are singletons. The sequenced material came from naive CD4+ T cells from blood. These receptors originate from a woman in her 40s with type 1 diabetes. Each CDR3 is given with its conserved first and last residue. A D gene is named only where the DNA matches it firmly. Clone size is stated in some rows and not others, as once, few, many or a class when expanded.

v_call: TRBV9; d_call: TRBD1; j_call: TRBJ2-7; clone_size: NA; cdr3_aa: CASSVDPTGGKQYF; cdr3_nt: TGTGCCAGCAGCGTAGACCCGACAGGGGGCAAGCAGTACTTC
v_call: TRBV9; d_call: NA; j_call: TRBJ1-1; clone_size: NA; cdr3_aa: CASSGQENTEAFF; cdr3_nt: TGTGCCAGCAGCGGACAGGAGAACACTGAAGCTTTCTTT
v_call: TRBV18; d_call: TRBD1; j_call: TRBJ2-7; clone_size: NA; cdr3_aa: CASSPLSGQGKEQYF; cdr3_nt: TGTGCCAGCTCACCACTCTCGGGACAGGGGAAGGAGCAGTACTTC
v_call: TRBV28; d_call: TRBD2; j_call: TRBJ2-3; clone_size: NA; cdr3_aa: CASSFQGREGRDTQYF; cdr3_nt: TGTGCCAGCAGTTTTCAGGGGCGGGAGGGCCGAGATACGCAGTATTTT
v_call: TRBV25-1; d_call: TRBD1; j_call: TRBJ2-7; clone_size: NA; cdr3_aa: CASRGTAYEQYF; cdr3_nt: TGTGCCAGCAGGGGGACAGCCTACGAGCAGTACTTC
v_call: TRBV27; d_call: NA; j_call: TRBJ1-2; clone_size: few; cdr3_aa: CASSHGGVGYTF; cdr3_nt: TGTGCCAGCAGCCACGGAGGTGTCGGCTACACCTTC
v_call: TRBV29-1; d_call: NA; j_call: TRBJ2-3; clone_size: few; cdr3_aa: CSVGGTRSTDTQYF; cdr3_nt: TGCAGCGTTGGTGGGACACGGAGCACAGATACGCAGTATTTT
v_call: TRBV30; d_call: TRBD2; j_call: TRBJ2-3; clone_size: NA; cdr3_aa: CAWNPLAGGTDTQYF; cdr3_nt: TGTGCCTGGAACCCGCTAGCGGGAGGGACAGATACGCAGTATTTT
v_call: TRBV29-1; d_call: NA; j_call: TRBJ1-1; clone_size: few; cdr3_aa: CSVGATPLPNTEAFF; cdr3_nt: TGCAGCGTTGGGGCCACCCCTCTTCCGAACACTGAAGCTTTCTTT
v_call: TRBV18; d_call: TRBD2; j_call: TRBJ2-1; clone_size: few; cdr3_aa: CASSPPTSGSYNEQFF; cdr3_nt: TGTGCCAGCTCACCACCTACTAGCGGGAGCTACAATGAGCAGTTCTTC
v_call: TRBV20-1; d_call: NA; j_call: TRBJ2-5; clone_size: NA; cdr3_aa: CSARWAETQYF; cdr3_nt: TGCAGTGCTAGATGGGCAGAGACCCAGTACTTC
v_call: TRBV14; d_call: NA; j_call: TRBJ2-1; clone_size: few; cdr3_aa: CASSPNLAYNEQFF; cdr3_nt: TGTGCCAGCAGCCCTAATCTAGCCTACAATGAGCAGTTCTTC
v_call: TRBV7-2; d_call: NA; j_call: TRBJ2-2; clone_size: few; cdr3_aa: CASSLAAQGSTGELFF; cdr3_nt: TGTGCCAGCAGCTTAGCAGCACAGGGAAGCACCGGGGAGCTGTTTTTT
v_call: TRBV30; d_call: NA; j_call: TRBJ2-2; clone_size: few; cdr3_aa: CAWSKTSTGELFF; cdr3_nt: TGTGCCTGGAGTAAAACATCCACCGGGGAGCTGTTTTTT
v_call: TRBV11-3; d_call: TRBD1; j_call: TRBJ2-5; clone_size: NA; cdr3_aa: CASSRGQTAQYF; cdr3_nt: TGTGCCAGCAGCCGGGGACAGACGGCCCAGTACTTC
v_call: TRBV7-8; d_call: NA; j_call: TRBJ1-1; clone_size: NA; cdr3_aa: CASSLALGEGGRGAFF; cdr3_nt: TGTGCCAGCAGCTTAGCGTTAGGGGAGGGGGGTCGAGGAGCTTTCTTT
v_call: TRBV28; d_call: NA; j_call: TRBJ2-3; clone_size: NA; cdr3_aa: CASSFSSRGATDTQYF; cdr3_nt: TGTGCCAGCAGTTTCTCGAGTCGGGGGGCCACAGATACGCAGTATTTT
v_call: TRBV29-1; d_call: TRBD1; j_call: TRBJ2-7; clone_size: NA; cdr3_aa: CSVAGQGWTYEQYF; cdr3_nt: TGCAGCGTAGCGGGACAGGGATGGACCTACGAGCAGTACTTC
v_call: TRBV30; d_call: NA; j_call: TRBJ1-2; clone_size: few; cdr3_aa: CAFSGNYGYTF; cdr3_nt: TGTGCCTTCAGCGGAAACTATGGCTACACCTTC
v_call: TRBV21-1; d_call: NA; j_call: TRBJ2-1; clone_size: few; cdr3_aa: CASSKGQGKIHNEQFF; cdr3_nt: TGTGCCAGCAGCAAGGGACAGGGGAAGATCCACAATGAGCAGTTCTTC
v_call: TRBV7-2; d_call: NA; j_call: TRBJ2-7; clone_size: NA; cdr3_aa: CASSSTGLEVEQYF; cdr3_nt: TGTGCCAGCAGCTCGACGGGACTGGAAGTAGAGCAGTACTTC
v_call: TRBV10-3; d_call: TRBD2; j_call: TRBJ2-1; clone_size: NA; cdr3_aa: CATGRENYNEQFF; cdr3_nt: TGTGCCACCGGGAGGGAGAACTACAATGAGCAGTTCTTC
v_call: TRBV6-1; d_call: NA; j_call: TRBJ1-5; clone_size: NA; cdr3_aa: CASYRGSGQPQHF; cdr3_nt: TGTGCCAGTTATCGGGGTTCGGGTCAGCCCCAGCATTTT
v_call: TRBV10-3; d_call: NA; j_call: TRBJ2-3; clone_size: few; cdr3_aa: CAISATSGTSTDTQYF; cdr3_nt: TGTGCCATCAGTGCTACCTCCGGGACTAGCACAGATACGCAGTATTTT
v_call: TRBV18; d_call: TRBD1; j_call: TRBJ2-5; clone_size: once; cdr3_aa: CASSARQGASGGTQYF; cdr3_nt: TGTGCCAGCTCGGCCCGACAGGGGGCCTCCGGGGGGACCCAGTACTTC
v_call: TRBV7-2; d_call: NA; j_call: TRBJ1-6; clone_size: NA; cdr3_aa: CASSPGRGGRSPLHF; cdr3_nt: TGTGCCAGCAGCCCGGGACGGGGAGGAAGATCACCCCTCCACTTT
v_call: TRBV2; d_call: TRBD2; j_call: TRBJ2-5; clone_size: NA; cdr3_aa: CASSRRGGEETQYF; cdr3_nt: TGTGCCAGCAGCCGTCGCGGGGGTGAAGAGACCCAGTACTTC
v_call: TRBV25-1; d_call: TRBD2; j_call: TRBJ2-1; clone_size: NA; cdr3_aa: CASSVTSGYNEQFF; cdr3_nt: TGTGCCAGCAGTGTGACTAGCGGTTACAATGAGCAGTTCTTC
v_call: TRBV5-4; d_call: NA; j_call: TRBJ2-1; clone_size: NA; cdr3_aa: CASSTGTFSYNEQFF; cdr3_nt: TGTGCCAGCAGCACAGGGACATTTTCCTACAATGAGCAGTTCTTC
v_call: TRBV2; d_call: NA; j_call: TRBJ1-1; clone_size: NA; cdr3_aa: CASREDSDEAFF; cdr3_nt: TGTGCCAGCAGAGAAGACAGTGATGAAGCTTTCTTT
v_call: TRBV30; d_call: TRBD2; j_call: TRBJ2-1; clone_size: few; cdr3_aa: CAWSVPGLAEVNEQFF; cdr3_nt: TGTGCCTGGAGTGTACCAGGACTAGCGGAAGTCAATGAGCAGTTCTTC
v_call: TRBV27; d_call: NA; j_call: TRBJ2-4; clone_size: NA; cdr3_aa: CASSLVAGGAGYF; cdr3_nt: NA
v_call: TRBV29-1; d_call: TRBD2; j_call: TRBJ2-7; clone_size: NA; cdr3_aa: CSVEIPGRAYEQYF; cdr3_nt: TGCAGCGTTGAAATCCCCGGGAGGGCCTACGAGCAGTACTTC
v_call: TRBV5-1; d_call: NA; j_call: TRBJ1-1; clone_size: NA; cdr3_aa: CASSLTRETEAFF; cdr3_nt: TGCGCCAGCAGTTTGACTCGAGAGACTGAAGCTTTCTTT
v_call: TRBV18; d_call: NA; j_call: TRBJ2-1; clone_size: NA; cdr3_aa: CASSPRRSNEQFF; cdr3_nt: TGTGCCAGCTCACCTCGACGGAGCAATGAGCAGTTCTTC
v_call: TRBV29-1; d_call: NA; j_call: TRBJ2-7; clone_size: NA; cdr3_aa: CSVSLNTNEQYF; cdr3_nt: TGCAGCGTTTCCCTGAACACCAACGAGCAGTACTTC
v_call: TRBV18; d_call: NA; j_call: TRBJ2-7; clone_size: few; cdr3_aa: CASSPNVGQTYEQYF; cdr3_nt: TGTGCCAGCTCACCCAACGTCGGACAGACCTACGAGCAGTACTTC
v_call: TRBV18; d_call: NA; j_call: TRBJ2-1; clone_size: NA; cdr3_aa: CASSPSDEQFF; cdr3_nt: TGTGCCAGCTCACCATCGGATGAGCAGTTCTTC
v_call: TRBV7-2; d_call: TRBD2; j_call: TRBJ2-7; clone_size: NA; cdr3_aa: CASSQSPGLAAYEQYF; cdr3_nt: TGTGCCAGCAGCCAATCCCCGGGACTAGCCGCCTACGAGCAGTACTTC
v_call: TRBV7-9; d_call: NA; j_call: TRBJ2-7; clone_size: NA; cdr3_aa: CASSLKTEQYF; cdr3_nt: TGTGCCAGCAGCTTGAAGACAGAGCAGTACTTC
v_call: TRBV5-6; d_call: NA; j_call: TRBJ1-6; clone_size: few; cdr3_aa: CASSLAGAASPLHF; cdr3_nt: TGTGCCAGCAGCTTGGCAGGGGCGGCCTCACCCCTCCACTTT
v_call: TRBV28; d_call: TRBD1; j_call: TRBJ2-4; clone_size: NA; cdr3_aa: CASSLWGQGAQIQYF; cdr3_nt: TGTGCCAGCAGTTTATGGGGACAGGGGGCTCAGATTCAGTACTTC
v_call: TRBV15; d_call: NA; j_call: TRBJ1-5; clone_size: NA; cdr3_aa: CATSILGGQINQPQHF; cdr3_nt: TGTGCCACCAGCATCCTGGGGGGGCAGATCAATCAGCCCCAGCATTTT
v_call: TRBV29-1; d_call: NA; j_call: TRBJ1-3; clone_size: few; cdr3_aa: CSVSGLLSGNTIYF; cdr3_nt: TGCAGCGTGTCGGGACTACTCTCTGGAAACACCATATATTTT
v_call: TRBV7-3; d_call: TRBD2; j_call: TRBJ2-1; clone_size: NA; cdr3_aa: CASSLTQAGTSGYNEQFF; cdr3_nt: TGTGCCAGCAGCTTAACCCAGGCCGGGACTAGCGGGTACAATGAGCAGTTCTTC
v_call: TRBV6-1; d_call: TRBD1; j_call: TRBJ1-5; clone_size: NA; cdr3_aa: CASSGTGVSQPQHF; cdr3_nt: TGTGCCAGCAGTGGGACAGGGGTAAGTCAGCCCCAGCATTTT
v_call: TRBV18; d_call: NA; j_call: TRBJ2-3; clone_size: NA; cdr3_aa: CASSLWTAGTQDTQYF; cdr3_nt: TGTGCCAGCTCCCTCTGGACAGCGGGGACCCAAGATACGCAGTATTTT
v_call: TRBV7-3; d_call: NA; j_call: TRBJ2-6; clone_size: NA; cdr3_aa: CASSPRASGANVLTF; cdr3_nt: TGTGCCAGCAGCCCGAGGGCCTCTGGGGCCAACGTCCTGACTTTC
v_call: TRBV5-1; d_call: NA; j_call: TRBJ2-1; clone_size: NA; cdr3_aa: CASSPHRDSYYNEQFF; cdr3_nt: TGCGCCAGCAGCCCGCACCGGGACTCGTACTACAATGAGCAGTTCTTC
v_call: TRBV18; d_call: TRBD2; j_call: TRBJ2-1; clone_size: NA; cdr3_aa: CASSPPTSGDFHNEQFF; cdr3_nt: TGTGCCAGCTCACCACCGACAAGCGGGGACTTTCACAATGAGCAGTTCTTC
v_call: TRBV19; d_call: TRBD1; j_call: TRBJ1-1; clone_size: NA; cdr3_aa: CASTQDRGWTEAFF; cdr3_nt: TGTGCCAGTACCCAAGACAGGGGATGGACTGAAGCTTTCTTT
v_call: TRBV30; d_call: NA; j_call: TRBJ2-3; clone_size: NA; cdr3_aa: CVGQPSTDTQYF; cdr3_nt: TGTGTGGGGCAGCCGTCCACAGATACGCAGTATTTT
v_call: TRBV7-2; d_call: NA; j_call: TRBJ2-5; clone_size: NA; cdr3_aa: CASSLVAQETQYF; cdr3_nt: TGTGCCAGCAGCTTAGTAGCCCAAGAGACCCAGTACTTC
v_call: TRBV18; d_call: TRBD1; j_call: TRBJ2-1; clone_size: NA; cdr3_aa: CASSPSGTGINEQFF; cdr3_nt: TGTGCCAGCTCACCATCCGGGACAGGGATTAATGAGCAGTTCTTC
v_call: TRBV14; d_call: NA; j_call: TRBJ1-2; clone_size: NA; cdr3_aa: CASSVTPTGTGYTF; cdr3_nt: TGTGCCAGCAGCGTCACCCCGACAGGAACTGGCTACACCTTC
v_call: TRBV30; d_call: TRBD1; j_call: TRBJ1-2; clone_size: few; cdr3_aa: CAWTTDRGHGYTF; cdr3_nt: TGTGCCTGGACCACGGACAGGGGACATGGCTACACCTTC
v_call: TRBV9; d_call: NA; j_call: TRBJ1-1; clone_size: NA; cdr3_aa: CASSLSDSHRAFF; cdr3_nt: TGTGCCAGCAGCCTTTCGGACAGTCATCGGGCTTTCTTT
v_call: TRBV9; d_call: TRBD1; j_call: TRBJ2-2; clone_size: NA; cdr3_aa: CASSVGGTGTGELFF; cdr3_nt: TGTGCCAGCAGCGTAGGGGGGACAGGCACCGGGGAGCTGTTTTTT